This entry concerns a single T cell receptor beta chain. The authors ran a second PCR of 7 to 11 cycles using a sample-barcoded 5' primer and a J-beta primer mix. From the 5' RACE reads, TCRdb called clonotypes with MiXCR, one entry per CDR3 protein. The table includes about 900,000 distinct CDR3 sequences, 40% to 60% detected once. This sample is drawn from a study of blood T cells in healthy people across ages. At least 5 micrograms of total RNA were extracted per sample. The V and J ends lost 4 bases and 3 bases respectively, with 10 bases between them. The CDR3 sequence is 14 residues long. Germline CDR1 is SGHRS and CDR2 is YFSETQ.

The sequence was obtained from a man aged 30 to 45 in good health. The rearrangement joins TRBV5-1 to TRBJ1-4; D not certain. The sequencing sample was made of blood. This chain's CDR3 is CASSRTVPNEKLFF. CDR3 sequence (DNA): TGCGCCAGCAGCCGGACGGTCCCTAATGAAAAACTGTTTTTT.